The 11 T cell receptor beta chains below all came from one sample that was sequenced in a study of T-cell memory formation after mild COVID-19. Each CDR3 protein gets one entry after TCRdb re-called the 5' RACE reads with MiXCR. The table has some 57,000 distinct CDR3 sequences, more than 10% seen once. Input material: PBMCs or a T cell subset sorted from them (not recorded which). These TCRs come from a man aged 18 to 30 who had mild COVID-19 (a few samples of this study predate the infection). Cell type and time point are not known.

This chain uses TRBV6-2 or TRBV6-3 with TRBJ2-3; 8 bases agree with TRBD2. Germline CDR1 and CDR2: MNHEY and SVGEGT. The CDR3 length is 15 residues. V gave up 10 bases and J gave up 2 bases; unmatched junction bases: 11. In nucleotides, the CDR3 is TGTGCCACCATCCAGGGCGGGGGGTACACAGATACGCAGTATTTT. Translated: CATIQGGGYTDTQYF.

There are many counts of this clonotype. The chain employs TRBV2 and TRBJ2-1; D is perhaps TRBD2 (7 bases). The CDR3 runs to 12 residues. V was trimmed by 6 bases and J by 8 bases, leaving 11 bases between them. CDR1 is SNHLY and CDR2 is FYNNEI in the germline V gene. CDR3 DNA sequence: TGTGCCAGCAGGAGGGGGGGGGATGAGCAGTTCTTC. This translates into CASRRGGDEQFF.

The rearrangement joins TRBV6-2 or TRBV6-3 to TRBJ2-7, with 8 bases that match TRBD1. V dropped 1 base and J dropped 7; count of bases not matched to a gene: 12. This CDR3 is 16 amino acids long. Germline values: CDR1 MNHEY, CDR2 SVGEGT. CDR3 DNA sequence: TGTGCCAGCAGTTACTGGGGACAGGCCGGATTACGGGAGCAGTACTTC. Its translation is CASSYWGQAGLREQYF.

The sample holds a few counts of this clonotype. This sequence joins TRBV27 and TRBJ2-4; D is unclear. The CDR3 covers 11 residues. V was cut by 4 bases and J by 8 bases, with 6 bases left in between. Per the germline V gene, CDR1 is MNHEY and CDR2 is SMNVEV (reference sequence). As DNA, the CDR3 is TGTGCCAGCAGTTCGTCCGACATTCAGTACTTC. It translates to CASSSSDIQYF.

This clonotype came up a few times. As DNA, the CDR3 is TGCGCCAGCAGCCAAACCCTGACTAGCGGGGCCTACGAGCAGTACTTC. It translates to CASSQTLTSGAYEQYF. The rearrangement links TRBV4-3 to TRBJ2-7; 11 bases map to TRBD2. CDR1 and CDR2 (germline): LGHNA, YSLEER. This CDR3 is 16 amino acids long. The V gene end was trimmed by 2 bases and the J gene end by 2 bases; junction bases not matched to a gene: 5.

This clonotype has a count of ten or more. J is TRBJ1-2 and V is TRBV20-1, with TRBD1 as a possible D gene (5 bases). The germline V gene encodes CDR1 DFQATT and CDR2 SNEGSKA (reference sequence). This CDR3 comprises 14 residues. V lost 1 base, J lost 1 base, and 10 bases lay in between. CDR3 sequence: CSARGGRHNYGYTF. The CDR3 DNA reads as TGCAGTGCTAGAGGGGGCAGGCATAACTATGGCTACACCTTC.

The table lists this clonotype with many counts. The chain carries TRBV12-3 or TRBV12-4 and TRBJ1-5; 7 nucleotides agree with TRBD1. The CDR3 sequence is 15 residues long. V trimming: 3 bases; J trimming: 1 base; junction bases outside the gene matches: 3. CDR3 amino acids: CASSFQGGSNQPQHF. CDR3 DNA: TGTGCCAGCAGTTTCCAGGGGGGCAGCAATCAGCCCCAGCATTTT.

The chain carries TRBV6-9 and TRBJ2-7; TRBD1 matches at 7 bases. V shed 8 bases and J 7 bases; nucleotides not matched to a gene: 17. Looked up from germline, CDR1 is MNHGY and CDR2 is SVAAGI. The CDR3 covers 15 residues. CDR3 sequence reads: CASGSGTAEIREQYV. The CDR3 DNA is TGTGCCAGCGGATCTGGGACAGCGGAAATTAGAGAGCAGTACGTC.

In this sample, this clonotype is medium-sized. The chain combines TRBV20-1 with TRBJ2-3; 8 bases are a match to TRBD2. V trimming: 6 bases; J trimming: 1 base; junction bases outside the gene matches: 6. CDR3 length: 14 residues. Germline V gene sequence: CDR1 DFQATT, CDR2 SNEGSKA (reference sequence). The CDR3 DNA reads as TGCAGTGCGAAGCCGGGAGGGGGCACAGATACGCAGTATTTT. This codes for CSAKPGGGTDTQYF.

This rearrangement joins TRBV4-1 to TRBJ1-1, with D hard to call. The germline CDR1 and CDR2 sequences are MGHRA and YSYEKL. V was shortened by 4 bases and J by 5 bases, with 17 bases between the two germline ends. This CDR3 has 15 residues. As DNA, the CDR3 is TGCGCCAGCAGCCGCATGCAGCGGGGTCGGACTGAAGCTTTCTTT. Translation: CASSRMQRGRTEAFF.

This chain uses TRBV3-1 with TRBJ2-7, with D uncertain. The V end lost 4 bases, the J end lost 3 bases, and 13 bases lay between the germline ends. The CDR3 length is 14 residues. In germline, CDR1 is LGHDT, CDR2 YNNKEL (reference sequence). The CDR3 DNA sequence: TGTGCCAGCAGCCCCTACTCTGTGAGCTACGAGCAGTACTTC. Translated, it gives CASSPYSVSYEQYF.